These 24 T cell receptor beta chains were all obtained from the same sample, sequenced in a study of blood T cells in healthy people across ages. A sample-barcoded 5' primer and a J-beta primer mix were used in a second PCR of roughly 7 to 12 cycles. Each CDR3 protein gets one entry after TCRdb re-called the 5' RACE reads with MiXCR. The repertoire holds more than 650,000 distinct CDR3 sequences, with about 20% as singletons. The sequencing sample was made of blood. The receptors shown here come from a man between 65 and 79 years old in good health.

This clonotype was counted a few times. The chain uses TRBV6-2 or TRBV6-3 and TRBJ2-7; possibly TRBD2 for D (5 bases). The length of the CDR3 is 13 residues. V was shortened by 8 bases and J by 1 base, with 12 bases between the two germline ends. Germline CDR1 reads MNHEY; CDR2 reads SVGEGT. The CDR3 protein is CASRRGISYEQYV. CDR3 nucleotide sequence: TGTGCCAGCCGCCGAGGGATATCCTACGAGCAGTACGTC.

This clonotype was seen ten or more times. V and J are TRBV12-3 or TRBV12-4 and TRBJ2-7, with a weak D call TRBD1 (5 bases). The CDR3 runs to 13 residues. Deletions cut 3 bases from V and 4 bases from J, with 10 bases between. CDR3 region: CASSLGRGYEQYF. CDR3 coding DNA: TGTGCCAGCAGTTTGGGGCGTGGGTACGAGCAGTACTTC.

This chain uses TRBV28 with TRBJ2-4, with 13 bases identical to TRBD2. CDR1 and CDR2 (germline): MDHEN, SYDVKM. Trimming removed 10 bases from V and 0 bases from J; junction bases left unmatched: 9. The CDR3 totals 17 residues. The CDR3 DNA follows: TGTGCCACCCGACTAGCGGGGGGAGTTAGAGCCAAAAACATTCAGTACTTC. Protein: CATRLAGGVRAKNIQYF.

This clonotype was counted only a few times. V usage is TRBV5-1 and J usage is TRBJ2-5; 7 nucleotides align to TRBD1. Losses at the gene ends were 4 bases for V and 1 base for J; bases not matched to a gene: 10. Germline lookup yields CDR1 SGHRS and CDR2 YFSETQ. This CDR3 is built from 16 residues. Written as DNA, the CDR3 is TGCGCCAGCAGCAGTGGCAGGGACAGTTTCCAAGAGACCCAGTACTTC. The encoded protein is CASSSGRDSFQETQYF.

In its sample, this clonotype was seen a few times. The rearrangement uses TRBV5-1 and TRBJ2-1; 10 positions agree with TRBD2. V shed 3 bases, J shed 3 bases, and the junction held 3 bases outside the gene matches. The CDR3 loop spans 15 amino acids. In germline, CDR1 is SGHRS, CDR2 YFSETQ. In nucleotides, the CDR3 is TGCGCCAGCAGCTCGCTAGCGGGGGTCTACAATGAGCAGTTCTTC. This sequence encodes CASSSLAGVYNEQFF.

A few counts support this clonotype. V is TRBV18 and J is TRBJ2-7, with no clear D. This CDR3 has 13 amino acids. CDR1 KGHSH and CDR2 LQKENI come from the germline V gene. V lost 5 bases and J 1 base, leaving 9 bases between the germline ends. The CDR3 bases are TGTGCCAGCTCATCGGCCTTTTCCTACGAGCAGTACGTC. Translated: CASSSAFSYEQYV.

This sequence joins TRBV20-1 and TRBJ2-5; D gene uncertain. CDR1 is DFQATT and CDR2 is SNEGSKA in the germline V gene (reference sequence). The CDR3 loop spans 12 amino acids. The ends were cut back, 6 bases at V and 7 bases at J, with 15 bases in the middle. CDR3 sequence reads: CSAAVPPRTQYF. CDR3 nucleotide sequence: TGCAGTGCCGCGGTGCCACCGAGGACCCAGTACTTC.

The rearrangement joins TRBV5-1 to TRBJ2-7; D not certain. The CDR3 runs to 15 residues. Trimming removed 0 bases from V and 2 bases from J, with 12 bases in between. The germline gives CDR1 SGHRS, CDR2 YFSETQ. The CDR3 sequence is CASSLAAQKAYEQYF. The CDR3 DNA reads TGCGCCAGCAGCTTGGCCGCGCAGAAAGCCTACGAGCAGTACTTC. Full variable domain (outside the CDR3, taken from reference TRBV5-1 and TRBJ2-7): KAGVTQTPRYLIKTRGQQVTLSCSPISGHRSVSWYQQTPGQGLQFLFEYFSETQRNKGNFPGRFSGRQFSNSRSEMNVSTLELGDSALYLCASSLAAQKAYEQYFGPGTRLTVT.

There are a few counts of this clonotype. The CDR3 loop is CASSLGSGDADTQYF. The CDR3 nucleotides read TGTGCCAGCAGCTTGGGTAGCGGGGACGCAGATACGCAGTATTTT. The chain carries TRBV7-7 and TRBJ2-3; 8 bases map to TRBD2. The CDR3 has 15 residues. CDR1 is SSHAT and CDR2 is FNYEAQ in the germline V gene (reference sequence). The junction had 6 bases not matched to a gene; V was cut back by 3 bases and J by 4 bases.

The chain's CDR3 is CASSLGTSHTQYF. The CDR3 region has the DNA TGTGCCAGCAGCTTAGGGACCAGTCATACGCAGTATTTT. This chain joins TRBV7-3 and TRBJ2-3; either TRBD1 or TRBD2 may supply D (5 bases each). Trimming removed 2 bases at V and 7 bases at J, with 10 bases between. The CDR3 extends over 13 amino acids. Germline-derived CDR1 and CDR2 are SGHTA and FQGTGA.

This clonotype was seen more than once but under ten times. The chain uses TRBV24-1 and TRBJ2-7; D remains ambiguous. Germline assignment: CDR1 KGHDR and CDR2 SFDVKD. This CDR3 region has 15 residues. V lost 4 bases, J lost 6 bases, and 18 bases lay in between. The CDR3 DNA is TGTGCCACCAGTGACCCGAATCTCCAAGGTGGCGAGCAGTACGTC. This gives the protein CATSDPNLQGGEQYV.

This clonotype was counted ten times or more. V usage is TRBV7-2 and J usage is TRBJ2-7, with 9 nucleotides matching TRBD2. Gene TRBJ2-1 matches the end of the DNA better, so the J call may be wrong. Germline V gene lookup returns CDR1 SGHTA and CDR2 FQGNSA. The CDR3 sequence is 15 residues long. CDR3 DNA sequence: TGTGCCAGCAGCTTAAGGCTAGCGGGAAAGGTGGAGCAGTTCTTC. Protein product: CASSLRLAGKVEQFF.

The chain couples TRBV18 to TRBJ2-5, with D perhaps TRBD2 (6 bases). The CDR3 is made up of 14 amino acids. The germline V gene encodes CDR1 KGHSH and CDR2 LQKENI. Trimming pared 1 base from V and 2 bases from J, leaving 8 bases between. The CDR3 DNA reads TGTGCCAGCTCACCACTCGGACTACAAGAGACCCAGTACTTC. It specifies CASSPLGLQETQYF.

CDR3 coding DNA: TGTGCCAGCAGCTTATATACAGGACTCTCTGGAAACACCATATATTTT. Translating gives CASSLYTGLSGNTIYF. V usage is TRBV11-2 and J usage is TRBJ1-3; TRBD1 might be the D (5 bases). Germline loops: CDR1 SGHAT, CDR2 FQNNGV. The CDR3 consists of 16 residues. The ends were cut back, 2 bases at V and 0 bases at J, with 11 bases in the middle.

The V gene is TRBV12-3 or TRBV12-4, the J gene TRBJ2-5, with a weak D call TRBD1 (5 bases). This CDR3 contains 17 residues. V lost 5 bases and J lost 2, with 21 bases in between. Here the CDR3 DNA reads TGTGCCAGCAGTCCGATATCAGGGCCGGAGCTACAAGAGACCCAGTACTTC. Its translation is CASSPISGPELQETQYF.

A few counts support this clonotype. The chain recombines TRBV24-1 with TRBJ2-5; D gene uncertain. CDR1 is KGHDR, CDR2 SFDVKD, per germline. The V and J ends lost 0 bases and 2 bases respectively, with 6 bases between them. The CDR3 contains 14 residues. The chain's CDR3 is CATSDLDGQETQYF. CDR3 nucleotide sequence: TGTGCCACCAGTGATTTGGACGGTCAAGAGACCCAGTACTTC.

This clonotype showed up just a few times. The V call is TRBV20-1, the J call TRBJ2-1, with 12 bases fitting TRBD2. V lost 2 bases to trimming and J lost 6 bases; unmatched junction nucleotides: 5. This CDR3 is 15 amino acids long. The germline gives CDR1 DFQATT, CDR2 SNEGSKA (reference sequence). CDR3 amino acids: CSARLPSGGVNEQFF. CDR3 sequence (DNA): TGCAGTGCTAGATTGCCTAGCGGGGGGGTCAATGAGCAGTTCTTC.

DNA for the CDR3: TGTGCCAGCAGCTTGGAACTTAGGGGGGCGGCCACTGAAGCTTTCTTT. Its translation: CASSLELRGAATEAFF. The chain has TRBV5-5 and TRBJ1-1; D perhaps matches TRBD1 (6 bases). Trimming removed 0 bases at V and 4 bases at J, with 16 bases between. The germline V gene encodes CDR1 SGHKS and CDR2 YYEKEE (reference sequence). This CDR3 is 16 amino acids long.

This clonotype has a handful of counts. V and J are TRBV6-2 or TRBV6-3 and TRBJ2-7; 8 positions agree with TRBD2. The end of the DNA fits TRBJ2-1 better, so the J call may be wrong. The CDR3 has 14 amino acids. Germline values: CDR1 MNHEY, CDR2 SVGEGT. The CDR3 sequence is CATLEAGVSNEQFF. In DNA, the CDR3 is TGTGCCACCCTAGAAGCGGGAGTCTCCAATGAGCAGTTCTTC.

This rearrangement joins TRBV28 to TRBJ2-5, with no clear D. The CDR3 length is 12 residues. Germline-derived CDR1 and CDR2 are MDHEN and SYDVKM. Trimming removed 7 bases from V and 1 base from J, with 7 bases in between. CDR3 region: CASNPGQETQYF. CDR3 DNA sequence: TGTGCCAGCAACCCGGGCCAAGAGACCCAGTACTTC.

This clonotype was counted a single time. The rearrangement joins TRBV18 to TRBJ1-6; maybe TRBD1 (6 bases). Germline V gene sequence: CDR1 KGHSH, CDR2 LQKENI. The length of the CDR3 is 14 residues. V was pared by 6 bases and J by 6 bases, with 12 bases between. Here the CDR3 DNA reads TGTGCCAGCTCTCCCGGACAGTTTAATTCACCCCTCCACTTT. Translation gives CASSPGQFNSPLHF.

The table lists this clonotype with a few counts. The genes are TRBV20-1 and TRBJ2-2; TRBD1 matches 7 bases. CDR3 length: 16 amino acids. The germline CDR1 and CDR2 sequences are DFQATT and SNEGSKA (reference sequence). The trim removed 0 bases at V and 2 bases at J, leaving 6 bases unmatched. The CDR3 bases are TGCAGTGCTAGAGATTCCAGGGGGTTAAACACCGGGGAGCTGTTTTTT. Residues: CSARDSRGLNTGELFF.

This chain connects TRBV6-2 or TRBV6-3 to TRBJ2-7; TRBD1 agrees at 10 bases. V gave up 8 bases and J gave up 6 bases; unmatched junction bases: 7. The CDR3 spans 13 residues. Germline V gives CDR1 MNHEY, CDR2 SVGEGT. The DNA of the CDR3 is TGTGCCAGCCGAATGACAGGGGGCCTCGAGCAGTACGTC. Its protein is CASRMTGGLEQYV.

CDR3 in amino acids: CSVGRDRGAFF. CDR3 in DNA: TGCAGCGTTGGCCGGGACAGGGGAGCTTTCTTT. V and J are TRBV29-1 and TRBJ1-1; 10 bases fit TRBD1. The CDR3 loop spans 11 amino acids. The V gene's germline CDR1 is SQVTM and CDR2 ANQGSEA. The junction had 3 bases not matched to a gene; V was cut back by 4 bases and J by 10 bases.